The following is a T cell receptor (beta chain) sequence with its context. Its antigen is unknown. V lost 3 bases, J lost 0 bases, and 9 bases stayed unmatched. The V gene's germline CDR1 is LGHNA and CDR2 YSLEER. This CDR3 is built from 18 residues. The data are from a study of cytotoxic CD8 clonotypes in ibrutinib-treated CLL. As for the study in general: Partial responders roughly 25, complete 2; roughly twelve progressed and some 14 stayed in remission by median approximately 5.5 years.

PBMCs were cryopreserved, and roughly 2.2 micrograms of genomic DNA from them went into TCR beta libraries. Clones were sequenced by immunoSEQ multiplex PCR, and TCRdb holds only the in-frame ones, with some missing. The sample includes approximately 330,000 clones, just under 80% of them seen just once. Study conclusions and caveats: Stable or contracted on treatment, public clonotypes were also uncommon. Clonality increased with ibrutinib response but returned toward baseline at progression.

This sequence was found in a human donor with chronic lymphocytic leukemia. Sequencing used PBMCs, obtained before ibrutinib treatment. The rearrangement joins TRBV4-3 to TRBJ2-7, with 12 nucleotides matching TRBD2. The CDR3: CASSHGLAGSDSSYEQYF. In nucleotides, the CDR3 is TGCGCCAGCAGCCATGGACTAGCGGGGTCAGATAGCTCCTACGAGCAGTACTTC.